The clone carrying this TCR beta chain was counted a few times. The data derive from a study of tumor T cells in aggressive B-cell lymphoma. Per germline, CDR1 SGHRS and CDR2 YFSETQ. V lost 3 bases and J 6 bases, leaving 10 bases between the germline ends. The CDR3 runs 12 residues. Sequenced by immunoSEQ multiplex PCR; TCRdb stores in-frame clones only, minus some. The sample records thousands of clones, under 95% being singletons. The sequence came from an adult with diffuse large B cell lymphoma. V usage is TRBV5-1 and J usage is TRBJ2-7; a possible D gene is TRBD1 (6 bases). Sequencing input: tumor tissue. CDR3 amino acids: CASSSQGSEQYF. Here the CDR3 DNA reads TGCGCCAGCAGCTCACAGGGTAGCGAGCAGTACTTC. Full variable domain (missing parts from reference TRBV5-1 and TRBJ2-7): KAGVTQTPRYLIKTRGQQVTLSCSPISGHRSVSWYQQTPGQGLQFLFEYFSETQRNKGNFPGRFSGRQFSNSRSEMNVSTLELGDSALYLCASSSQGSEQYFGPGTRLTVT.